This T cell receptor beta chain was sequenced for a study of CD8+CD57+ T cells in acquired aplastic anemia. Germline loops: CDR1 MNHNS, CDR2 SASEGT. The CDR3 contains 12 residues. V shed 5 bases and J shed 5 bases, with 9 bases lying between them. This clonotype turned up a few times. Researchers used genomic DNA as the template to profile TCR beta VDJ and CDR3. MiXCR, run by TCRdb on the reads, gives a single entry per CDR3 protein. The table lists about 180,000 distinct CDR3 sequences, about half of them singletons. This TCR came from a human donor in good health. The rearrangement links TRBV6-1 to TRBJ2-5; D gene unclear. The specimen sequenced was sorted CD4+, CD8+, or CD8+CD57+ T cells (not recorded which) from PBMCs. CDR3 nucleotide sequence: TGTGCCAGCAGTCCAACTGGTGAGACCCAGTACTTC. Its translation: CASSPTGETQYF.